This is a list of T cell receptor beta chains from one sample in a study of Graves' ophthalmopathy and Graves' hyperthyroidism. TCRdb reprocessed the multiplex PCR reads with MiXCR, giving one entry per CDR3 protein. The sample carries 650,000 to 900,000 distinct CDR3 sequences, 40% recorded once. The sample taken for sequencing was peripheral blood. Source of these receptors: an adult man with Graves' ophthalmopathy. Each CDR3 is given with its conserved first and last residue. The D gene is left open where the match is weak. A clone size is listed for some rows: how often the clone was seen (once, few, many), or a class if it is expanded.

v_call: TRBV6-5
j_call: TRBJ1-3
clone_size: NA
d_call: TRBD1
cdr3_nt: TGTGCCAGCAGCTGGGACAGGGAAACTGGAAACACCATATATTTT
cdr3_aa: CASSWDRETGNTIYF

v_call: TRBV25-1
j_call: TRBJ2-2
clone_size: NA
d_call: NA
cdr3_nt: TGTGCCAGCAGTGCACCCTATCCGGGGGAGCTGTTTTTT
cdr3_aa: CASSAPYPGELFF

v_call: TRBV7-9
j_call: TRBJ2-5
clone_size: once
d_call: TRBD1
cdr3_nt: TGTGCCAGCAGCTCCTGGACAGGGGAGACCCAGTACTTC
cdr3_aa: CASSSWTGETQYF

v_call: TRBV25-1
j_call: TRBJ1-6
clone_size: NA
d_call: NA
cdr3_nt: TGTGCCAGCAGTAGGGACTCTGGTGGTCGATCCTATAATTCACCCCTCCACTTT
cdr3_aa: CASSRDSGGRSYNSPLHF

v_call: TRBV5-6
j_call: TRBJ2-6
clone_size: NA
d_call: TRBD1
cdr3_nt: TGTGCCAGCAGCCCACCCCCGGGACAGGGTGCTGGGGCCAACGTCCTGACTTTC
cdr3_aa: CASSPPPGQGAGANVLTF

v_call: TRBV29-1
j_call: TRBJ1-5
clone_size: NA
d_call: NA
cdr3_nt: TGCAGCGTAGACGGATATAGCAATCAGCCCCAGCATTTT
cdr3_aa: CSVDGYSNQPQHF

v_call: TRBV4-3
j_call: TRBJ1-1
clone_size: few
d_call: NA
cdr3_nt: TGCGCCAGCAGCCAAGGGATAGGGGACCTTCTGAACACTGAAGCTTTCTTT
cdr3_aa: CASSQGIGDLLNTEAFF

v_call: TRBV7-9
j_call: TRBJ1-1
clone_size: many
d_call: NA
cdr3_nt: TGTGCCAGCAGTGAGGTGACCACTGAAGCTTTCTTT
cdr3_aa: CASSEVTTEAFF

v_call: TRBV7-9
j_call: TRBJ2-2
clone_size: NA
d_call: TRBD1
cdr3_nt: TGTGCCAGCGCAGGGGGCGGTCCCACGAACACCGGGGAGCTGTTTTTT
cdr3_aa: CASAGGGPTNTGELFF

v_call: TRBV29-1
j_call: TRBJ1-1
clone_size: NA
d_call: TRBD1
cdr3_nt: TGCAGCGGGACAGGGGGCGCTGAAGCTTTCTTT
cdr3_aa: CSGTGGAEAFF

v_call: TRBV7-9
j_call: TRBJ1-1
clone_size: NA
d_call: NA
cdr3_nt: TGTGCCAGCAGCGTTGTGCCAGGGGCGCGTTTGAACACTGAAGCTTTCTTT
cdr3_aa: CASSVVPGARLNTEAFF

v_call: TRBV20-1
j_call: TRBJ2-7
clone_size: few
d_call: NA
cdr3_nt: TGCAGTGCTAGAGTAGAGGGCAGGGTTGGGTACGAGCAGTACTTC
cdr3_aa: CSARVEGRVGYEQYF

v_call: TRBV12-3/TRBV12-4
j_call: TRBJ1-5
clone_size: few
d_call: NA
cdr3_nt: TGTGCCAGCAGTTTCCAGGGCTCGCGGTCCGTGGTCCAGCCCCAGCATTTT
cdr3_aa: CASSFQGSRSVVQPQHF

v_call: TRBV2
j_call: TRBJ2-7
clone_size: many
d_call: TRBD1
cdr3_nt: TGTGCCAGCACCGTCGGACAGGCTGCCTACGAGCAGTACTTC
cdr3_aa: CASTVGQAAYEQYF

v_call: TRBV7-9
j_call: TRBJ2-2
clone_size: NA
d_call: NA
cdr3_nt: TGTGCCAGCAGCTCAACACTAACGAGGGGGCTGTTTTTT
cdr3_aa: CASSSTLTRGLFF

v_call: TRBV7-9
j_call: TRBJ1-6
clone_size: NA
d_call: TRBD1
cdr3_nt: TGTGCCAGCAGCCTCCGAGGGGGCTACTCCTATAATTCACCCCTCCACTTT
cdr3_aa: CASSLRGGYSYNSPLHF

v_call: TRBV11-2
j_call: TRBJ1-2
clone_size: NA
d_call: NA
cdr3_nt: TGTGCCTGGAGAGGCGACAGTTACGGCTACACCTTC
cdr3_aa: CAWRGDSYGYTF

v_call: TRBV6-4
j_call: TRBJ1-5
clone_size: few
d_call: NA
cdr3_nt: TGTGCCAGCCTCCCACGACGACAGAGCAATCAGCCCCAGCATTTT
cdr3_aa: CASLPRRQSNQPQHF

v_call: TRBV20-1
j_call: TRBJ2-5
clone_size: NA
d_call: NA
cdr3_nt: TGCAGTGCTCCCTGGGGTGACAAGACGGAGACCCAGTACTTC
cdr3_aa: CSAPWGDKTETQYF

v_call: TRBV25-1
j_call: TRBJ1-1
clone_size: many
d_call: NA
cdr3_nt: TGTGCCAGCAGTGAATCCCAGCCCTGGAACACTGAAGCTTTCTTT
cdr3_aa: CASSESQPWNTEAFF

v_call: TRBV7-9
j_call: TRBJ2-7
clone_size: many
d_call: TRBD2
cdr3_nt: TGTGCCAGCAGCTCAAGCGGGGCGCTCAGCGAGCAGTACTTC
cdr3_aa: CASSSSGALSEQYF

v_call: TRBV9
j_call: TRBJ2-7
clone_size: NA
d_call: NA
cdr3_nt: TGTGCCAGCAGCTTGGACCCGCCCCTCGAGCAGTACTTC
cdr3_aa: CASSLDPPLEQYF

v_call: TRBV7-9
j_call: TRBJ2-5
clone_size: NA
d_call: NA
cdr3_nt: TGTGCCAGCAGCCCCCCCTCAGGTCGGGAGACCCAGTACTTC
cdr3_aa: CASSPPSGRETQYF

v_call: TRBV29-1
j_call: TRBJ2-5
clone_size: NA
d_call: NA
cdr3_nt: TGCAGCTTGAGTGAGACCCAGTACTTC
cdr3_aa: CSLSETQYF

v_call: TRBV7-8
j_call: TRBJ1-4
clone_size: NA
d_call: NA
cdr3_nt: TGTGCCAGCAGCACGGGAGGAGGAGTTGAAAAACTGTTTTTT
cdr3_aa: CASSTGGGVEKLFF

v_call: TRBV29-1
j_call: TRBJ2-5
clone_size: NA
d_call: NA
cdr3_nt: TGCAGCGTTGTCGACGGGACAACTCAAGAGACCCAGTACTTC
cdr3_aa: CSVVDGTTQETQYF

v_call: TRBV10-3
j_call: TRBJ2-5
clone_size: many
d_call: NA
cdr3_nt: TGTGCCATCAGTGTGACTAGTGGAGAGACCCAGTACTTC
cdr3_aa: CAISVTSGETQYF

v_call: TRBV7-9
j_call: TRBJ2-7
clone_size: NA
d_call: TRBD2
cdr3_nt: TGTGCCAGCAGCTTGTCCCCAGCGGGGGACTCCTACGAGCAGTACTTC
cdr3_aa: CASSLSPAGDSYEQYF

v_call: TRBV11-3
j_call: TRBJ1-6
clone_size: NA
d_call: TRBD1
cdr3_nt: TGTGCCAGCAGTTACGAAGGGGGCGATTATAATTCACCCCTCCACTTT
cdr3_aa: CASSYEGGDYNSPLHF

v_call: TRBV4-3
j_call: TRBJ1-5
clone_size: NA
d_call: NA
cdr3_nt: TGCGCCAGCAGCATTTCAGGGGCAGGGGCTGATCAGCCCCAGCATTTT
cdr3_aa: CASSISGAGADQPQHF

v_call: TRBV12-3/TRBV12-4
j_call: TRBJ1-4
clone_size: NA
d_call: NA
cdr3_nt: TGTGCCAGCAGTCACTCGGGGCGCGAAAAACTGTTTTTT
cdr3_aa: CASSHSGREKLFF

v_call: TRBV20-1
j_call: TRBJ2-2
clone_size: few
d_call: TRBD2
cdr3_nt: TGCAGTGCTATGGGGGGGACTAGCGAGAACACCGGGGAGCTGTTTTTT
cdr3_aa: CSAMGGTSENTGELFF

v_call: TRBV7-2
j_call: TRBJ1-2
clone_size: few
d_call: NA
cdr3_nt: TGTGCCAGCAGCTCGATATATTCAGGGTCCGATGGCTACACCTTC
cdr3_aa: CASSSIYSGSDGYTF

v_call: TRBV29-1
j_call: TRBJ2-7
clone_size: NA
d_call: NA
cdr3_nt: TGCAGCGTAACCCCGGGGGGCAACGAGCAGTACTTC
cdr3_aa: CSVTPGGNEQYF

v_call: TRBV7-9
j_call: TRBJ2-3
clone_size: NA
d_call: NA
cdr3_nt: TGTGCCAGCAGCTACAGGGTAGCGGATACGCAGTATTTT
cdr3_aa: CASSYRVADTQYF

v_call: TRBV2
j_call: TRBJ1-1
clone_size: many
d_call: TRBD1
cdr3_nt: TGTGCCAGCAGTGCCGGGACAGGGGGCACTGAAGCTTTCTTT
cdr3_aa: CASSAGTGGTEAFF

v_call: TRBV7-2
j_call: TRBJ1-1
clone_size: many
d_call: TRBD1
cdr3_nt: TGTGCCAGCCGACAGGGACCGGTCACTGAAGCTTTCTTT
cdr3_aa: CASRQGPVTEAFF

v_call: TRBV2
j_call: TRBJ1-5
clone_size: NA
d_call: TRBD1
cdr3_nt: TGTGCCAGCCGAAGGTCAGGGGGCAGGCAGCCCCAGCATTTT
cdr3_aa: CASRRSGGRQPQHF

v_call: TRBV2
j_call: TRBJ2-6
clone_size: NA
d_call: NA
cdr3_nt: TGTGCCAGCAGACCGGTTCGGGACAACGTCCTGACTTTC
cdr3_aa: CASRPVRDNVLTF

v_call: TRBV7-9
j_call: TRBJ1-3
clone_size: few
d_call: NA
cdr3_nt: TGTGCCAGCAGCTTAACCCAGGGGGGAAACACCATATATTTT
cdr3_aa: CASSLTQGGNTIYF

v_call: TRBV7-8
j_call: TRBJ2-7
clone_size: few
d_call: TRBD2
cdr3_nt: TGTGCCAGCAGCTTAGCGGCCCTAGCGGGAGACTACGAGCAGTACTTC
cdr3_aa: CASSLAALAGDYEQYF

v_call: TRBV25-1
j_call: TRBJ1-2
clone_size: NA
d_call: NA
cdr3_nt: TGTGCCAGCAGTTCAAGGACAGACTATGGCTACACCTTC
cdr3_aa: CASSSRTDYGYTF

v_call: TRBV10-3
j_call: TRBJ1-2
clone_size: few
d_call: NA
cdr3_nt: TGTGCCAGCACGGACTTTACGGATGGCTACACCTTC
cdr3_aa: CASTDFTDGYTF

v_call: TRBV7-9
j_call: TRBJ2-2
clone_size: few
d_call: NA
cdr3_nt: TGTGCCAGCAGCTTAGATCGGACCACCTGGGAGCTGTTTTTT
cdr3_aa: CASSLDRTTWELFF

v_call: TRBV29-1
j_call: TRBJ1-2
clone_size: many
d_call: NA
cdr3_nt: TGCAGCGCGCAGACCGCTGCCCGATATGGCTACACCTTC
cdr3_aa: CSAQTAARYGYTF

v_call: TRBV6-6
j_call: TRBJ2-5
clone_size: NA
d_call: NA
cdr3_nt: TGTGCCAGCAAACCAGCCGGAGAGACCCAGTACTTC
cdr3_aa: CASKPAGETQYF

v_call: TRBV10-3
j_call: TRBJ1-6
clone_size: many
d_call: NA
cdr3_nt: TGTGCCATCAAGGATTCCTATAATTCACCCCTCCACTTT
cdr3_aa: CAIKDSYNSPLHF

v_call: TRBV5-4
j_call: TRBJ2-5
clone_size: NA
d_call: TRBD1
cdr3_nt: TGTGCCAGCAGCTTAGGCGGGACAGGGGGCGAAGGGGAGACCCAGTACTTC
cdr3_aa: CASSLGGTGGEGETQYF